These T cell receptor beta chains were read from a single sample in a study of T cell repertoires in cytomegalovirus infection. TCRdb itself ran the reads through MiXCR, one entry per CDR3 protein. Of hundreds of thousands of distinct CDR3 sequences listed, more than 25% were seen once; the top ten hold about an eighth. Their cognate antigens are unknown. The source was cultured CD8+ T cells from PBMCs, collected from culture after CMV antigen stimulation. These receptors came from a human donor in good health (CMV status not recorded). Some clones in this sample may be carry-over from other donors' samples. Each CDR3 is given with its conserved first and last residue. The order of the fields is D gene, clone size, CDR3 length, V gene, J gene, CDR3 protein, CDR3 DNA. The D gene is left open where the match is weak. The size field is filled for only some rows; it gives once, few, many or a size class.

>-|few|12|TRBV12-3/TRBV12-4|TRBJ2-7
CASSQAFYEQYF
TGTGCCAGCAGCCAGGCGTTCTACGAGCAGTACTTC
>-|few|15|TRBV7-9|TRBJ2-3
CASSLAVKVTDTQYF
TGTGCCAGCAGCTTAGCTGTGAAGGTCACAGATACGCAGTATTTT
>-|few|15|TRBV27|TRBJ1-5
CASSLSPHSNQPQHF
TGTGCCAGCAGTTTATCCCCCCATAGCAATCAGCCCCAGCATTTT
>TRBD2|-|17|TRBV6-5|TRBJ2-1
CASSYSTPSGGENEQFF
TGTGCCAGCAGTTACTCGACGCCTAGCGGGGGGGAGAATGAGCAGTTCTTC
>-|many|16|TRBV7-3|TRBJ1-1
CASSLWGGQLNTEAFF
TGTGCCAGCAGCTTATGGGGGGGGCAATTGAACACTGAAGCTTTCTTT
>-|-|13|TRBV2|TRBJ1-1
CASSERGNTEAFF
TGTGCCAGCAGTGAAAGAGGGAACACTGAAGCTTTCTTT
>-|-|13|TRBV20-1|TRBJ2-5
CSAIVQGQETQYF
TGCAGTGCGATTGTACAGGGACAAGAGACCCAGTACTTC
>-|few|13|TRBV12-3/TRBV12-4|TRBJ1-1
CASSLALVVEAFF
TGTGCCAGCAGTTTAGCGTTGGTTGTGGAAGCTTTCTTT
>-|few|13|TRBV15|TRBJ2-7
CATRGTGEMEQYF
TGTGCCACCAGGGGAACGGGCGAGATGGAGCAGTACTTC
>TRBD2|-|18|TRBV7-9|TRBJ2-1
CASSWSLAGGMRNNEQFF
TGTGCCAGCAGCTGGTCGTTAGCGGGGGGCATGAGAAACAATGAGCAGTTCTTC
>TRBD1|few|15|TRBV6-5|TRBJ2-5
CASSYSTGSKETQYF
TGTGCCAGCAGTTACTCGACAGGGTCGAAGGAGACCCAGTACTTC
>TRBD1|-|13|TRBV20-1|TRBJ1-2
CSARDQGGDGYTF
TGCAGTGCTAGAGATCAGGGGGGAGATGGCTACACCTTC
>-|-|14|TRBV7-7|TRBJ2-6
CASSSGLGANVLTF
TGTGCTAGCAGCTCCGGTCTTGGGGCCAACGTCCTGACTTTC